The 22 T cell receptor beta chains listed next were all sequenced from one sample in a study of tumor-infiltrating lymphocytes in primary liver carcinoma (TCRdb year 2017). Without any cell sorting, total RNA and DNA were co-extracted from 20-30 mg of bulk tissue using the AllPrep DNA/RNA mini kit. Sequencing was carried out with an Illumina HiSeq 2500. Using a constant-region primer and ProtoScript II reverse transcriptase, TCRbeta-specific cDNA was reverse-transcribed from 450 to 650 ng total RNA. TCRbeta libraries were built with three nested multiplex PCR rounds, a slightly modified ARM-PCR procedure. The first two PCR rounds used multiplex TRBV1-TRBV30 forward primers with a Cbeta reverse primer, each for about 10 cycles. TCRdb itself trimmed the public reads at Q25 with fastp, ran MiXCR and retained productive beta chains. Each CDR3 protein appears once, grouped with its most common genes and DNA. For this sample the table gives fewer than 110,000 distinct CDR3 sequences, of which about 70% were detected only once. 12% of the sample is held by the ten biggest clonotypes.

The sample was liver tumor tissue from sampling region 2. This sample's cell subset or site label indicates: tumor region T2, inferior pole. These receptor sequences come from a woman aged 55-69 years with primary liver carcinoma and hepatitis B virus infection.

This clonotype was seen once. Being one base from a much bigger clone, this may be a read error. The V gene is TRBV11-2, the J gene TRBJ2-6; 7 positions match TRBD1. The CDR3 contains 17 residues. Germline V gives CDR1 SGHAT, CDR2 FQNNGV. For the CDR3, the DNA is TGTGCCAGCAGCCCGACGGGACAGTGGACTGGGGACAACGTCCTGACTTTC. It yields the protein CASSPTGQWTGDNVLTF.

This clonotype was detected many times. The chain combines TRBV19 with TRBJ2-1; D is possibly TRBD1 (7 bases). The V and J ends lost 9 bases and 9 bases respectively, with 12 bases between them. In germline, CDR1 is LNHDA, CDR2 SQIVND (reference sequence). The CDR3 loop spans 11 amino acids. CDR3 nucleotides: TGTGCCAGGAACAGGGGAGGTGAGCAGTTCTTC. Translated, it gives CARNRGGEQFF.

Concerning this clonotype itself: At one end the junction does not follow the germline gene, possibly because of a read error. V usage is TRBV28 and J usage is TRBJ1-1; no firm D call. The CDR3 runs 13 residues. The germline CDR1 and CDR2 sequences are MDHEN and SYDVKM. CDR3 region: CAISQGLNTEASF. CDR3 nucleotide sequence: TGTGCCATCAGCCAAGGACTGAACACTGAAGCTTCCTTT. The variable domain in full, with the rest retrieved from reference TRBV28 and TRBJ1-1, is DVKVTQSSRYLVKRTGEKVFLECVQDMDHENMFWYRQDPGLGLRLIYFSYDVKMKEKGDIPEGYSVSREKKERFSLILESASTNQTSMYLCAISQGLNTEASFGQGTRLTVV.

This clonotype was detected ten times or more. This sequence joins TRBV7-8 and TRBJ2-3; D is perhaps TRBD1 or TRBD2 (5 bases each). The V end was cut by 6 bases, the J end by 2 bases, with 9 bases between. Per the germline V gene, CDR1 is SGHVS and CDR2 is FQNEAQ. This CDR3 region has 13 residues. CDR3 DNA: TGTGCCAGCAGGGTTGGGACCACAGATACGCAGTATTTT. Protein sequence: CASRVGTTDTQYF.

As regards this clonotype: A much larger clone is a single base away; this may be a read error. The J gene is TRBJ2-5, the V gene TRBV29-1, with 12 positions matching TRBD1. The V gene's germline CDR1 is SQVTM and CDR2 ANQGSEA. CDR3 length equals 14 residues. CDR3 loop: CGIVGTGGAETQYF. DNA of the CDR3: TGCGGCATTGTCGGGACAGGGGGCGCAGAGACCCAGTACTTC.

As regards this clonotype: One junction end disagrees with the germline gene, perhaps due to a read error. V and J are TRBV6-1 and TRBJ2-5; D is possibly TRBD2 (6 bases). The germline V gene encodes CDR1 MNHNS and CDR2 SASEGT. The CDR3 runs 14 residues. For the CDR3, the DNA is TGTGCCAGCAGTGGGTTTGTGGGGGAGGAGACCCAATACTTC. Protein product: CASSGFVGEETQYF.

As concerns this clonotype: The junction departs from germline at one end; a sequencing error may be responsible. The chain employs TRBV5-8 and TRBJ2-4; tentative D call: TRBD2 (5 bases). The CDR3 runs to 14 residues. In germline, CDR1 is SGHTS, CDR2 YDEGEE. CDR3 in DNA: TGTGCCAGCAGTTTCGAACAGACTAAAATCATTAAGTACTTC. As protein: CASSFEQTKIIKYF.

This chain connects TRBV11-2 to TRBJ2-1, with 7 bases aligning to TRBD2. Germline CDR1 SGHAT, CDR2 FQNNGV. V shed 5 bases and J 8 bases; nucleotides not matched to a gene: 18. The CDR3 spans 17 residues. CDR3 loop: CASSRRLGGGAGDEQFF. CDR3 DNA sequence: TGTGCCAGCAGCAGGAGACTGGGGGGAGGGGCGGGGGATGAGCAGTTCTTC.

Ten or more counts support this clonotype. This chain links TRBV5-4 with TRBJ2-1, with 9 bases identical to TRBD2. CDR1 is SGHNT, CDR2 YYREEE, per germline (reference sequence). This CDR3 has 15 amino acids. With 4 bases clipped from V and 7 bases from J, the junction kept 9 bases outside the gene matches. CDR3 DNA: TGTGCCAGCAGCCCACGTGGCGGGAGGGCAAATGAGCAGTTCTTC. Protein sequence: CASSPRGGRANEQFF.

Concerning this clonotype itself: An end of the junction does not agree with germline; a read error may underlie this. The chain links TRBV5-6 to TRBJ2-5, with 8 bases lining up with TRBD2. CDR1 SGHDT and CDR2 YYEEEE come from the germline V gene. The CDR3 is 15 residues long. The CDR3: CASSFQREIIETRYF. CDR3 bases: TGTGCCAGCAGCTTCCAGCGGGAGATAATAGAGACCCGGTACTTC.

The chain has TRBV12-3 or TRBV12-4 and TRBJ2-2; 9 bases match TRBD1. This CDR3 has 16 residues. With 9 bases clipped from V and 17 bases from J, the junction kept 25 bases outside the gene matches. CDR3 nucleotide sequence: TGTGCCAGGAAACCAGGACAGGGGTTAGGGACCGGGGAGCCTTTTTTT. Its protein product is CARKPGQGLGTGEPFF.

Remarks on this clonotype: A single base separates this from a much larger clone, so it may be a read error. This chain connects TRBV12-3 or TRBV12-4 to TRBJ1-2; TRBD1 matches 8 bases. The CDR3 runs to 14 residues. V dropped 6 bases and J dropped 8; count of bases not matched to a gene: 11. For the CDR3, the DNA is TGTGCCAGCAGGCCCACCGGACAGGGAAAAGGCTACACCTTC. Amino acid sequence: CASRPTGQGKGYTF.

The sample holds a few counts of this clonotype. The chain joins TRBV9 to TRBJ2-1; TRBD2 agrees at 8 bases. The CDR3 runs to 17 residues. V shed 3 bases and J 0 bases; nucleotides not matched to a gene: 8. The germline V gene has CDR1 SGDLS and CDR2 YYNGEE. CDR3 in amino acids: CASSAQRELLSYNEQFF. In DNA form, the CDR3 reads TGTGCCAGCAGCGCCCAGCGGGAGCTTCTCTCCTACAATGAGCAGTTCTTC.

This chain joins TRBV29-1 and TRBJ2-5; the D gene could be TRBD1 or TRBD2 (7 bases each). Germline CDR1 is SQVTM and CDR2 is ANQGSEA. V was pared by 6 bases and J by 5 bases, with 19 bases between. The CDR3 loop spans 14 amino acids. CDR3 nucleotide sequence: TGCAGCGTCAGAAGGGACAGCGGGGTGGAGACCCAGTACTTC. Its translation: CSVRRDSGVETQYF.

In regard to this clonotype: The junction does not match germline at one end; this may be a read error. The V and J genes are TRBV11-2 and TRBJ1-1, with TRBD1 matching over 8 bases. Germline CDR1 and CDR2: SGHAT and FQNNGV. The CDR3 runs to 14 residues. CDR3 protein: CARSRQGMNTEALF. The DNA of the CDR3 is TGTGCCAGGAGCCGACAGGGGATGAACACTGAAGCTCTCTTT.

With respect to this clonotype: A much larger clone lies one base from this, so it may be a read error. The V call is TRBV5-4, the J call TRBJ2-5, with 10 bases lining up with TRBD2. The CDR3 loop spans 14 amino acids. Per the germline V gene, CDR1 is SGHNT and CDR2 is YYREEE (reference sequence). The DNA for the CDR3 is TGTGCCAGCAGGCCAGGACTAGCGGAAGAGACCAAGTACTTC. Translation gives CASRPGLAEETKYF.

The rearrangement joins TRBV28 to TRBJ1-1; the D gene is possibly TRBD1 (6 bases). Germline V CDR1 and CDR2: MDHEN, SYDVKM. The V and J ends lost 9 bases and 7 bases respectively, with 21 bases between them. There are 14 residues in the CDR3. CDR3: CASWAGDGDIEAFF. The DNA of the CDR3 is TGTGCCAGTTGGGCAGGGGATGGAGACATTGAAGCTTTCTTT. Using reference TRBV28 and TRBJ1-1 for the parts outside the CDR3, the full variable domain is DVKVTQSSRYLVKRTGEKVFLECVQDMDHENMFWYRQDPGLGLRLIYFSYDVKMKEKGDIPEGYSVSREKKERFSLILESASTNQTSMYLCASWAGDGDIEAFFGQGTRLTVV.

As regards this clonotype: The conserved final phenylalanine or tryptophan is absent from the CDR3, which likely points to a read error. The J gene is TRBJ2-3, the V gene TRBV6-2 or TRBV6-3; D is unresolved. The CDR3 loop spans 14 amino acids. Per the germline V gene, CDR1 is MNHEY and CDR2 is SVGEGT. CDR3 sequence (DNA): TGTGCTAGCAGCTCACGGTTAGGTGGAGATACGCAGTATTCT. The encoded protein is CASSSRLGGDTQYS.

For this clonotype: One end of the junction does not line up with germline, which may come from a read error. The chain links TRBV6-5 to TRBJ1-2, with a weak D call TRBD1 (5 bases). CDR1 and CDR2 from the germline V gene are MNHEY and SVGAGI. This CDR3 spans 14 amino acids. This CDR3 is CASSMQGPQYGYTF. The CDR3 nucleotides are TGTGCGAGCAGTATGCAGGGACCTCAATATGGCTACACCTTC.

To note about this clonotype: One junction end does not reproduce the germline sequence, and a read error may be involved. The DNA of the CDR3 is TGCGCCAGCAGCCCAAACTTGGGGACCCAGTACTTC. It translates to CASSPNLGTQYF. The genes are TRBV14 and TRBJ2-5; D remains unclear. CDR1 is SGHDN and CDR2 is FVKESK in the germline V gene. The CDR3 has 12 residues.

This clonotype was seen just once. At one boundary the junction diverges from the germline segment, which might be a read error. The V gene is TRBV29-1, the J gene TRBJ2-2; the D gene is possibly TRBD1 (6 bases). This CDR3 has 14 residues. Germline values: CDR1 SQVTM, CDR2 ANQGSEA. The CDR3 sequence is CSAERRGKTGELSF. In DNA, the CDR3 is TGCAGCGCCGAACGAAGGGGGAAGACCGGGGAGCTATCTTTT.

Concerning this clonotype: The CDR3 carries no conserved terminal phenylalanine or tryptophan, so it likely arises from a read error. The DNA is left out, because the CDR3 cannot be placed on it with certainty; the CDR3 is given as TCRdb lists it. V and J are TRBV11-3 and TRBJ2-3. From its first to its last residue, the CDR3 has 14 amino acids. Germline loops: CDR1 SGHNT, CDR2 YENEEA. This chain's CDR3 is CAISFRTRTDTLYS.